What follows are 7 T cell receptor beta chains derived from one specimen sequenced in a study of T-cell reconstitution after alpha-beta-depleted transplantation in children. Unique molecular identifiers tagged the TCRbeta library. Each CDR3 protein gets one entry after TCRdb re-called the PCR reads with MiXCR. The data hold 250,000 to 350,000 distinct CDR3 sequences, with about 10% observed a single time. The specimen comprised PBMCs from the stem cell graft donor, sampled from the stem cell graft. The receptors were sampled from a human donor who donated a stem cell graft to a child with SCID.

This chain connects TRBV7-2 to TRBJ1-3; D not certain. The CDR3 contains 13 residues. CDR1 is SGHTA, CDR2 FQGNSA, per germline. V lost 1 base and J 1 base, leaving 2 bases between the germline ends. In nucleotides, the CDR3 is TGTGCCAGCAGCTTAGTTTCTGGAAACACCATATATTTT. This encodes CASSLVSGNTIYF. The whole variable domain, filled in from reference TRBV7-2 and TRBJ1-3, reads GAGVSQSPSNKVTEKGKDVELRCDPISGHTALYWYRQSLGQGLEFLIYFQGNSAPDKSGLPSDRFSAERTGGSVSTLTIQRTQQEDSAVYLCASSLVSGNTIYFGEGSWLTVV.

CDR3 nucleotide sequence: TGTGCCAGCAGTAAAGGGACTAGCGGACCCACAGATACGCAGTATTTT. The encoded protein is CASSKGTSGPTDTQYF. The chain uses TRBV27 and TRBJ2-3, with 11 bases aligning to TRBD2. Trimming at V came to 5 bases and at J to 2 bases, leaving 6 bases not matched to a gene. The germline V gene has CDR1 MNHEY and CDR2 SMNVEV (reference sequence). The CDR3 extends over 16 amino acids.

With respect to this clonotype: One junction end does not reproduce the germline sequence, and a read error may be involved. V and J are TRBV7-7 and TRBJ2-3; D call uncertain. This CDR3 has 13 amino acids. CDR1 SSHAT and CDR2 FNYEAQ come from the germline V gene (reference sequence). The CDR3 DNA sequence: TGTGCTAGCAGCTTAGTACGGTCCGATACGCAGTATTTT. It translates to CASSLVRSDTQYF.

The rearrangement joins TRBV12-3 or TRBV12-4 to TRBJ2-5; a possible D gene is TRBD2 (6 bases). Trimming removed 5 bases at V and 2 bases at J, with 21 bases between. The CDR3 length is 17 residues. CDR3 sequence: CASSPQRLRDSQETQYF. CDR3 sequence (DNA): TGTGCCAGCAGTCCCCAAAGACTCCGGGACTCACAAGAGACCCAGTACTTC.

This clonotype appeared a few times. The chain is built from TRBV20-1 and TRBJ2-5; D uncertain. Germline CDR1 is DFQATT and CDR2 is SNEGSKA (reference sequence). This CDR3 contains 15 residues. The V and J ends lost 2 bases and 0 bases respectively, with 13 bases between them. The CDR3 protein is CSARMVPPYQETQYF. The CDR3 coding sequence is TGCAGTGCTAGAATGGTCCCCCCCTACCAAGAGACCCAGTACTTC.

V usage is TRBV5-5 and J usage is TRBJ1-1; 7 nucleotides agree with TRBD1. The germline CDR1 and CDR2 sequences are SGHKS and YYEKEE (reference sequence). This CDR3 spans 15 amino acids. Trimming removed 0 bases from V and 0 bases from J; junction bases left unmatched: 2. The CDR3 spells CASSLEGTVNTEAFF. The CDR3 coding sequence is TGTGCCAGCAGCTTGGAAGGGACAGTGAACACTGAAGCTTTCTTT.

The rearrangement links TRBV20-1 to TRBJ2-7; a weak D match, TRBD2 (5 bases). This CDR3 region has 17 residues. The germline CDR1 and CDR2 sequences are DFQATT and SNEGSKA (reference sequence). The germline V and J ends were trimmed by 0 bases and 3 bases, with 21 bases remaining between them. This CDR3 is CSARDPEAGQLDYEQYF. In nucleotides, the CDR3 is TGCAGTGCTAGAGATCCGGAGGCAGGCCAACTAGACTACGAGCAGTACTTC.